Given below is one T cell receptor (beta chain) in context. The sample comes from a study of blood T cell repertoires in COVID-19. Germline assignment: CDR1 SGHRS and CDR2 YFSETQ. This CDR3 has 15 amino acids. V shed 0 bases and J shed 2 bases, with 9 bases lying between them. Clones were read by immunoSEQ multiplex PCR, and TCRdb kept only the in-frame ones, dropping some. This repertoire shows over 110,000 clones, 84% found once; its top ten account for under 5.5%. The sample taken for sequencing was PBMCs or T cells enriched from blood (not recorded which). The chain carries TRBV5-1 and TRBJ2-1; D uncertain. The sequence was collected from a man aged 40-50 years with acute COVID-19. CDR3 residues: CASSLDTDPYNEQFF. CDR3 coding DNA: TGCGCCAGCAGCTTGGACACAGATCCCTACAATGAGCAGTTCTTC.